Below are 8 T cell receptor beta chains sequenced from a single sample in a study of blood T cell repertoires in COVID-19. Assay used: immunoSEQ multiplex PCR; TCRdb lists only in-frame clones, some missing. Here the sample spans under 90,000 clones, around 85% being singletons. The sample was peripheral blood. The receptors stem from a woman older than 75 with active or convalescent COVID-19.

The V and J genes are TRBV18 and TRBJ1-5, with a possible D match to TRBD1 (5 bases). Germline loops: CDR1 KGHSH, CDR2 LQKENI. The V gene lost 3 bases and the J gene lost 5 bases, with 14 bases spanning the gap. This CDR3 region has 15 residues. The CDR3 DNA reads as TGTGCCAGCTCACCCGGGGGGAGGGTCGATCAGCCCCAGCATTTT. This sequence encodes CASSPGGRVDQPQHF.

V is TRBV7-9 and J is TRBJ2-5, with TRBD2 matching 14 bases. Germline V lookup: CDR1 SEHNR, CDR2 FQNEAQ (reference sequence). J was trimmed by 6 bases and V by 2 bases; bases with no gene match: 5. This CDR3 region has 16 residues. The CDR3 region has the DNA TGTGCCAGCAGCTTAAGGGGACTAGCGGGAGAAAAGACCCAGTACTTC. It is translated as CASSLRGLAGEKTQYF.

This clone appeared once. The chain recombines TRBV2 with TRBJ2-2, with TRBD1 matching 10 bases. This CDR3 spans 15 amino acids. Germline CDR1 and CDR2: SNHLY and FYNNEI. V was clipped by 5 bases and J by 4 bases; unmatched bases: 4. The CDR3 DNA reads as TGTGCCAGCAGTTTCGGGACAGGGGTCACCGGGGAGCTGTTTTTT. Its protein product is CASSFGTGVTGELFF.

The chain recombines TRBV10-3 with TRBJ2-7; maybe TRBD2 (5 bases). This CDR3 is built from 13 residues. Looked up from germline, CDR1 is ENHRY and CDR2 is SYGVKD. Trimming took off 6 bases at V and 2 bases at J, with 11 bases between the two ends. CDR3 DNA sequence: TGTGCCATCAGCTTCCCGGGGACCTACGAGCAGTACTTC. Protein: CAISFPGTYEQYF.

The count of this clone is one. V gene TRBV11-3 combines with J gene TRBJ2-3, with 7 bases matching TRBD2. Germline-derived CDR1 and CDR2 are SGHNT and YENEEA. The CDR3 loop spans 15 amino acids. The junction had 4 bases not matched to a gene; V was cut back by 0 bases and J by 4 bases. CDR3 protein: CASSLEGTIADTQYF. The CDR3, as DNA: TGTGCCAGCAGCTTAGAGGGGACTATCGCAGATACGCAGTATTTT.

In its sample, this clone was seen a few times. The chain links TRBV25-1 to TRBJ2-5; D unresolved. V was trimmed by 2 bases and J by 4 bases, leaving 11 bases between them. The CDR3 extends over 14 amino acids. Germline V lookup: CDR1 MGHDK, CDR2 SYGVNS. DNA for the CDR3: TGTGCCAGCAGTGAAATGGCGGCCTCAGAGACCCAGTACTTC. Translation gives CASSEMAASETQYF.

In DNA form, the CDR3 reads TGTGCCAGCACACCGAGCTCTGGAAACACCATATATTTT. It codes for CASTPSSGNTIYF. The rearrangement uses TRBV2 and TRBJ1-3; D gene uncertain. Germline V gene sequence: CDR1 SNHLY, CDR2 FYNNEI. Trimming removed 7 bases at V and 0 bases at J, with 7 bases between. The CDR3 sequence is 13 residues long. Variable domain in full (rest from reference TRBV2 and TRBJ1-3): EPEVTQTPSHQVTQMGQEVILRCVPISNHLYFYWYRQILGQKVEFLVSFYNNEISEKSEIFDDQFSVERPDGSNFTLKIRSTKLEDSAMYFCASTPSSGNTIYFGEGSWLTVV.

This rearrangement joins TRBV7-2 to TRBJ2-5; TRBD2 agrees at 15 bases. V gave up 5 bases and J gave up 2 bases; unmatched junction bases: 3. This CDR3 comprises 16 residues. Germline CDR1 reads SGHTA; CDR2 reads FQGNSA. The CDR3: CASSPGLAGGQETQYF. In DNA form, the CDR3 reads TGTGCCAGCAGCCCCGGACTAGCGGGAGGGCAAGAGACCCAGTACTTC. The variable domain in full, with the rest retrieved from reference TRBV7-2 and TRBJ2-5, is GAGVSQSPSNKVTEKGKDVELRCDPISGHTALYWYRQSLGQGLEFLIYFQGNSAPDKSGLPSDRFSAERTGGSVSTLTIQRTQQEDSAVYLCASSPGLAGGQETQYFGPGTRLLVL.